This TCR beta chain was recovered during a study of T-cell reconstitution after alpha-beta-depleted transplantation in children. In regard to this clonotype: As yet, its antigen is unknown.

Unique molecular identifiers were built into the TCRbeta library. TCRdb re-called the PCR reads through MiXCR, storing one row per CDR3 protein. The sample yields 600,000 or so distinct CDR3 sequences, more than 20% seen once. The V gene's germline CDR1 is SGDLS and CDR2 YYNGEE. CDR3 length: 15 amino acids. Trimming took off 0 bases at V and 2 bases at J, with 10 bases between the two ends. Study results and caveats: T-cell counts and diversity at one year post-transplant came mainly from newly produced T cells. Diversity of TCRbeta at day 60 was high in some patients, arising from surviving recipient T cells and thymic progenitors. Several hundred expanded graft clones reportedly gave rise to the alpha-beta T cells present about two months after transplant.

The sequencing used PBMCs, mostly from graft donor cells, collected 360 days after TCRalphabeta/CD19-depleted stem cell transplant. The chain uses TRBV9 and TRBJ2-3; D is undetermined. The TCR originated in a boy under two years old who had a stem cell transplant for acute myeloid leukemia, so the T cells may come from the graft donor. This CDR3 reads CASSVGGGTTDTQYF. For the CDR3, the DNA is TGTGCCAGCAGCGTAGGCGGCGGAACCACAGATACGCAGTATTTT.